This entry concerns a single T cell receptor (beta chain). The antigen is undetermined. These data come from a study of shared clonotypes between healthy human individuals. Study conclusions and caveats: The study generally estimated greater richness for naive than memory subsets.

The germline V and J ends were trimmed by 4 bases and 4 bases, with 12 bases remaining between them. The germline V gene encodes CDR1 KGHSH and CDR2 LQKENI. The CDR3 loop spans 14 amino acids. The CD4+ fraction was divided into a CD45RA+ naive subset and a CD45RA-negative memory subset. The protocol was immunoSEQ multiplex PCR, while the TCRdb copy is restricted to in-frame clones and leaves out a portion. Here the sample spans some 1,600,000 clones, 95% to 99% being singletons. The TCR originated in a man between 25 and 39 years old in good health. Sequenced: naive CD4+ T cells sorted from blood. Indicated subset: CD45RA+ positively selected. The chain is built from TRBV18 and TRBJ2-3, with D maybe TRBD2 (6 bases). CDR3 amino acids: CASSLLGLSDTQYF. CDR3 DNA: TGTGCCAGCTCACTTCTCGGACTATCAGATACGCAGTATTTT.